These 7 T cell receptor beta chains came from one sample sequenced in a study of shared clonotypes between healthy human individuals. Assay: immunoSEQ multiplex PCR; the TCRdb copy retains only in-frame clones and omits some. Found here are under 2.5 million clones, about nine tenths of them singletons; the top ten hold 0.37%. Sequenced material: naive CD4+ T cells from PBMCs. The subset denotes: CD45RA+ positively selected. Source of these receptors: a man aged 18 to 35 in good health. Some clones in this sample may be carry-over from other donors' samples.

The chain employs TRBV9 and TRBJ2-3; the match to TRBD2 covers 8 bases. J lost 4 bases, V lost 5 bases, and 15 bases had no gene match. Germline V gene sequence: CDR1 SGDLS, CDR2 YYNGEE. This CDR3 region has 17 residues. CDR3: CASSRNLREGRSDTQYF. The CDR3 coding sequence is TGTGCCAGCAGTCGTAACCTTCGGGAGGGCCGATCAGATACGCAGTATTTT.

This sequence joins TRBV7-8 and TRBJ2-7; 14 nucleotides line up with TRBD2. The CDR3 loop spans 21 amino acids. The J segment lost 1 base and the V segment lost 2 bases, leaving 16 bases of the junction unmatched. Germline assignment: CDR1 SGHVS and CDR2 FQNEAQ. The CDR3 DNA sequence: TGTGCCAGCAGCTTACTTTCTCTGTGGACTAGCGGGAGGCAATTATCCTACGAGCAGTACTTC. This gives the protein CASSLLSLWTSGRQLSYEQYF.

V usage is TRBV9 and J usage is TRBJ2-2; tentative D call: TRBD2 (6 bases). The CDR3 extends over 16 amino acids. The V end was cut by 2 bases, the J end by 6 bases, with 17 bases between. Per the germline V gene, CDR1 is SGDLS and CDR2 is YYNGEE. CDR3: CASSVRDTGAAGELFF. The CDR3 DNA is TGTGCCAGCAGCGTCCGAGACACGGGAGCGGCCGGGGAGCTGTTTTTT.

V usage is TRBV11-2 and J usage is TRBJ2-1, with a weak D call TRBD1 (5 bases). This CDR3 comprises 18 residues. Deletions cut 2 bases from V and 2 bases from J, with 19 bases between. Per the germline V gene, CDR1 is SGHAT and CDR2 is FQNNGV. In DNA, the CDR3 is TGTGCCAGCAGCTTAATCATTACCGGACAAGGAACCTACAATGAGCAGTTCTTC. Residues: CASSLIITGQGTYNEQFF.

The chain joins TRBV18 to TRBJ2-1; a weak D match, TRBD2 (5 bases). From germline, CDR1 is KGHSH and CDR2 LQKENI. The CDR3 contains 17 residues. V dropped 3 bases and J dropped 0 bases, with 15 bases sitting between them. The CDR3 sequence: CASSPRADGNSYNEQFF. Here the CDR3 DNA reads TGTGCCAGCTCACCCCGGGCGGACGGGAACTCCTACAATGAGCAGTTCTTC.

V gene TRBV7-3 combines with J gene TRBJ2-7; TRBD1 aligns across 7 bases. CDR1 and CDR2 (germline): SGHTA, FQGTGA. The CDR3 runs to 14 residues. V gave up 5 bases and J gave up 0 bases; unmatched junction bases: 4. CDR3 loop: CASSPGTVSYEQYF. CDR3 nucleotides: TGTGCCAGCAGCCCGGGGACAGTCTCCTACGAGCAGTACTTC.

V and J are TRBV28 and TRBJ1-2, with 7 bases that match TRBD1. This CDR3 spans 12 amino acids. Trimming at V came to 5 bases and at J to 7 bases, leaving 4 bases not matched to a gene. Germline-derived CDR1 and CDR2 are MDHEN and SYDVKM. CDR3: CASSPGGPGYTF. CDR3 DNA sequence: TGTGCCAGCAGTCCAGGGGGACCTGGCTACACCTTC.